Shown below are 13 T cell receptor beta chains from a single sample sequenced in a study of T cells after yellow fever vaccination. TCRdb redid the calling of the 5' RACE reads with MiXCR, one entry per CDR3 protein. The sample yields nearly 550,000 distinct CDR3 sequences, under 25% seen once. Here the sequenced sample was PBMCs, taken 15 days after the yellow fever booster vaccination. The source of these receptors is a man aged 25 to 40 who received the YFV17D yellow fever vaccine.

CDR3 sequence reads: CSVAGTEKNTEAFF. The CDR3 nucleotides read TGCAGCGTTGCTGGGACAGAAAAGAACACTGAAGCTTTCTTT. The chain recombines TRBV29-1 with TRBJ1-1, with 7 nucleotides matching TRBD1. There are 14 residues in the CDR3. CDR1 is SQVTM and CDR2 is ANQGSEA in the germline V gene. The V segment lost 4 bases and the J segment 1 base; nucleotides outside the gene matches: 6.

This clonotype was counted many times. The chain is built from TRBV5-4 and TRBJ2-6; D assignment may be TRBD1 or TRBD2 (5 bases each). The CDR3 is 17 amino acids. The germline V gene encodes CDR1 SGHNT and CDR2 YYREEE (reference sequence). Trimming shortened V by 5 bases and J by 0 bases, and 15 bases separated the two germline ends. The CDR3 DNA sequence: TGTGCCAGCAGTTTTGGGGGTCGGAGCTCTGGGGCCAACGTCCTGACTTTC. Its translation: CASSFGGRSSGANVLTF.

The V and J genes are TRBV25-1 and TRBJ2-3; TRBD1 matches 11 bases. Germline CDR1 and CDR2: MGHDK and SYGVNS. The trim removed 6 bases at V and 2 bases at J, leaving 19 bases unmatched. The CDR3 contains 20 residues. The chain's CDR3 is CASSAPAGQGVTGNTDTQYF. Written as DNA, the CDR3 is TGTGCCAGCAGCGCTCCGGCGGGACAGGGGGTGACTGGCAACACAGATACGCAGTATTTT.

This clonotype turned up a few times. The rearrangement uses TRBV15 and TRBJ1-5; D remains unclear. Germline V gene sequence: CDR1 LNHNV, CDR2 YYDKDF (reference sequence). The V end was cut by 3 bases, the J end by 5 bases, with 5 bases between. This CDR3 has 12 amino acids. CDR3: CATSRLDQPQHF. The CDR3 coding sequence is TGTGCCACCAGCAGGTTAGATCAGCCCCAGCATTTT. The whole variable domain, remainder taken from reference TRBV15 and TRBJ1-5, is DAMVIQNPRYQVTQFGKPVTLSCSQTLNHNVMYWYQQKSSQAPKLLFHYYDKDFNNEADTPDNFQSRRPNTSFCFLDIRSPGLGDTAMYLCATSRLDQPQHFGDGTRLSIL.

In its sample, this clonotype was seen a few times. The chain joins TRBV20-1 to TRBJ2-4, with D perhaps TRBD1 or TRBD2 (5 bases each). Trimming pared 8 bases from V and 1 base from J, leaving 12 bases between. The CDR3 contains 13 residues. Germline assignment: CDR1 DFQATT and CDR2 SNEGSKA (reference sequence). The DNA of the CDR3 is TGCAGTTCCCCCGAGGGGGCCAAAAACATTCAGTACTTC. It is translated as CSSPEGAKNIQYF.

The CDR3 protein is CASSQDTAYTEAFF. CDR3 DNA: TGCGCCAGCAGCCAAGATACCGCGTACACTGAAGCTTTCTTT. The V and J genes are TRBV4-3 and TRBJ1-1, with D unclear. V was pared by 0 bases and J by 3 bases, with 8 bases between. CDR1 and CDR2 from the germline V gene are LGHNA and YSLEER. The length of the CDR3 is 14 residues.

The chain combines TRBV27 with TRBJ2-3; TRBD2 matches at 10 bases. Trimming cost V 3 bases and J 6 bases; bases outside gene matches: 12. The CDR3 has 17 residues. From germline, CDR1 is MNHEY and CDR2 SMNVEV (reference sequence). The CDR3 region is CASSFSMGTSVADTQYF. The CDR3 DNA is TGTGCCAGCAGTTTTTCGATGGGGACTAGCGTGGCGGATACGCAGTATTTT.

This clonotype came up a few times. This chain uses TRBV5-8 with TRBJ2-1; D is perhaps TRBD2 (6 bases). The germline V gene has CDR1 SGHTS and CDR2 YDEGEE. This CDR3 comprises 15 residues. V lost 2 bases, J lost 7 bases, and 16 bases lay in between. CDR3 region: CASSFSGLTRNEQFF. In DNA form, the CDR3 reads TGTGCCAGCAGCTTTTCGGGACTCACTCGGAATGAGCAGTTCTTC. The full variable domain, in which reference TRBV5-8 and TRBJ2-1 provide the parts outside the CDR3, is EAGVTQSPTHLIKTRGQQATLRCSPISGHTSVYWYQQALGLGLQFLLWYDEGEERNRGNFPPRFSGRQFPNYSSELNVNALELEDSALYLCASSFSGLTRNEQFFGPGTRLTVL.

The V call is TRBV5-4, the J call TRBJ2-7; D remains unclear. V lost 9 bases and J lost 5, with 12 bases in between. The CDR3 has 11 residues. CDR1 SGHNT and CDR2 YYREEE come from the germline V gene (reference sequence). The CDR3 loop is CATKGAHEQYF. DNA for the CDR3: TGTGCCACCAAAGGAGCCCACGAGCAGTACTTC. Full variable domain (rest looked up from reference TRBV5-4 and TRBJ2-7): ETGVTQSPTHLIKTRGQQVTLRCSSQSGHNTVSWYQQALGQGPQFIFQYYREEENGRGNFPPRFSGLQFPNYSSELNVNALELDDSALYLCATKGAHEQYFGPGTRLTVT.

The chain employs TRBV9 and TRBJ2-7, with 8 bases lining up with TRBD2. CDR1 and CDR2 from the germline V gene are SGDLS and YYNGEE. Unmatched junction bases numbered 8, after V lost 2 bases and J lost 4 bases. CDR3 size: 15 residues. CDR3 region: CASSVGGTSQYEQYF. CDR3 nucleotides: TGTGCCAGCAGCGTTGGGGGGACTAGTCAGTACGAGCAGTACTTC.

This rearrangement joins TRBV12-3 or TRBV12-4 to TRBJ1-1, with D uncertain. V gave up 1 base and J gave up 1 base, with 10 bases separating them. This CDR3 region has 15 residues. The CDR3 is CASSLERIKNTEAFF. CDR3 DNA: TGTGCCAGCAGTTTAGAGCGAATCAAGAACACTGAAGCTTTCTTT.

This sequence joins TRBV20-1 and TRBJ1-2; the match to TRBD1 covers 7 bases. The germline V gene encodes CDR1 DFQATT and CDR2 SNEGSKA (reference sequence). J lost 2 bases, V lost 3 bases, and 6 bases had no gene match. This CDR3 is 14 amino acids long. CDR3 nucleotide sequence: TGCAGTGCTAGCACAGGGGCGCAGAACTATGGCTACACCTTC. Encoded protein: CSASTGAQNYGYTF.

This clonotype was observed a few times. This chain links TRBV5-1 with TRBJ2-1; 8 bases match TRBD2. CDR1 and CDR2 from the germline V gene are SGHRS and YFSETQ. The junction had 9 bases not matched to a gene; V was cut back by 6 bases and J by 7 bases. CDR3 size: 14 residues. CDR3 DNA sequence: TGCGCCAGCACAGGGATAGCGGGGCAAAATGAGCAGTTCTTC. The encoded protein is CASTGIAGQNEQFF.